This T cell receptor beta chain was sequenced in a study of regulatory T cells in long-lasting Graves disease. Both iRepertoire HTBI primers and Arm-PCR of CDR3 regions were used to build the TCR beta libraries. Each CDR3 protein is one row after TCRdb ran MiXCR on the multiplex PCR reads. The sample has about 460,000 distinct CDR3 sequences, around a fifth seen once; the top ten hold about an eighth. General study results and limits: Owing to a sample size that was small, accuracy may have been reduced. Persistent patients had more shared public clonotypes (around 3,000) than new patients (966).

Time point noted: persistent/refractory GD, antithyroid drugs over 5 years with positive TRAb. From RNA extracted from PBMCs, the TCR library was made. A few counts support this clonotype. Antigen unknown. This specimen consisted of peripheral blood mononuclear cells (PBMCs), obtained when the disease was refractory, from a patient treated with antithyroid drugs. This receptor was identified in a female donor with Graves disease.

DNA of the CDR3: TGCAGTGCTAGAAGGGGGAGTGATGGCTACACCTTC. It translates to CSARRGSDGYTF. The chain links TRBV20-1 to TRBJ1-2, with a tentative D call TRBD1 (6 bases). V was clipped by 2 bases and J by 6 bases, with 10 bases between them. The germline V gene encodes CDR1 DFQATT and CDR2 SNEGSKA (reference sequence). The CDR3 totals 12 residues.